A selection of T cell receptor beta chains follows, all from one sample in a study of cytomegalovirus exposure and HLA in healthy donors. Assay used: immunoSEQ multiplex PCR; TCRdb lists only in-frame clones, some missing. The table includes tens of thousands of clones, 60% to 80% detected once. Sequencing was performed on PBMCs. These receptors all stem from a young woman in good health and CMV-seropositive. Both conserved end residues are part of each CDR3. D genes are given only for firm matches. Expanded clones are given a class, and other clones once, few, many or no size at all.

D: .; size: .; J: TRBJ2-1; V: TRBV29-1; CDR3: CSVAQGYEQFF; DNA: TGCAGCGTGGCTCAGGGGTACGAGCAGTTCTTC
D: TRBD1; size: .; J: TRBJ2-3; V: TRBV10-3; CDR3: CAISVSRDRETDTQYF; DNA: TGTGCCATCAGTGTCTCCCGGGACAGGGAGACAGATACGCAGTATTTT
D: TRBD1; size: .; J: TRBJ1-4; V: TRBV30; CDR3: CAWSLTGNEKLFF; DNA: TGTGCCTGGAGTTTGACAGGGAATGAAAAACTGTTTTTT
D: .; size: .; J: TRBJ2-7; V: TRBV5-1; CDR3: CASSPPGNEQYF; DNA: TGCGCCAGCAGCCCCCCGGGTAACGAGCAGTACTTC
D: .; size: .; J: TRBJ2-7; V: TRBV30; CDR3: CAWSVGASYEQYF; DNA: TGTGCCTGGAGTGTAGGGGCCTCCTACGAGCAGTACTTC
D: .; size: .; J: TRBJ1-3; V: TRBV30; CDR3: CAWSVQARSGNTIYF; DNA: TGTGCCTGGAGTGTACAGGCCCGCTCTGGAAACACCATATATTTT
D: .; size: .; J: TRBJ2-2; V: TRBV15; CDR3: CATSRVYTGELFF; DNA: TGTGCCACCAGCAGAGTTTATACCGGGGAGCTGTTTTTT
D: TRBD1; size: .; J: TRBJ1-1; V: TRBV5-6; CDR3: CASRLFGTGGNTEAFF; DNA: TGTGCCAGCAGATTATTTGGGACAGGAGGGAACACTGAAGCTTTCTTT
D: .; size: .; J: TRBJ2-3; V: TRBV29-1; CDR3: CSAQDSLGTDTQYF; DNA: TGCAGCGCCCAGGACAGCCTAGGCACAGATACGCAGTATTTT
D: TRBD1; size: .; J: TRBJ1-5; V: TRBV27; CDR3: CASGDRDQPQHF; DNA: TGTGCCAGCGGGGACAGAGATCAGCCCCAGCATTTT
D: TRBD1; size: .; J: TRBJ2-5; V: TRBV29-1; CDR3: CSVGGRGLRETQYF; DNA: TGCAGCGTTGGGGGCAGGGGGCTTCGGGAGACCCAGTACTTC
D: TRBD1; size: .; J: TRBJ2-7; V: TRBV29-1; CDR3: CSVSTGGEQYF; DNA: TGCAGCGTTTCTACAGGGGGCGAGCAGTACTTC
D: .; size: few; J: TRBJ1-5; V: TRBV5-1; CDR3: CASSQRGGENQPQHF; DNA: TGCGCCAGCAGCCAACGGGGGGGCGAGAATCAGCCCCAGCATTTT
D: .; size: .; J: TRBJ2-2; V: TRBV6-5; CDR3: CASSYLGADTGELFF; DNA: TGTGCCAGCAGTTACCTGGGGGCGGATACCGGGGAGCTGTTTTTT
D: .; size: few; J: TRBJ1-1; V: TRBV18; CDR3: CASSPTVQLWETEAFF; DNA: TGTGCCAGCTCACCAACCGTACAGCTTTGGGAGACTGAAGCTTTCTTT
D: .; size: .; J: TRBJ1-4; V: TRBV6-1; CDR3: CATLRVVREKLFF; DNA: TGTGCCACCCTCAGGGTGGTAAGAGAAAAACTGTTTTTT
D: TRBD1; size: .; J: TRBJ1-2; V: TRBV29-1; CDR3: CSVEDSHRGYGYTF; DNA: TGCAGCGTTGAAGATTCGCACAGGGGGTATGGCTACACCTTC
D: .; size: .; J: TRBJ1-2; V: TRBV28; CDR3: CASSFDSLSRGYTF; DNA: TGTGCCAGCAGTTTTGACAGTTTGAGTCGTGGCTACACCTTC
D: TRBD1; size: .; J: TRBJ1-1; V: TRBV5-4; CDR3: CASSETGVRTEAFF; DNA: TGTGCCAGCAGTGAGACAGGGGTTAGGACTGAAGCTTTCTTT
D: .; size: .; J: TRBJ2-3; V: TRBV4-1; CDR3: CASSQETGTLMDTQYF; DNA: TGCGCCAGCAGCCAAGAGACAGGCACATTAATGGATACGCAGTATTTT
D: TRBD1; size: .; J: TRBJ1-2; V: TRBV7-9; CDR3: CASSSDRGPYGYTF; DNA: TGTGCCAGCAGCTCGGACAGGGGTCCCTATGGCTACACCTTC
D: .; size: .; J: TRBJ2-1; V: TRBV29-1; CDR3: CSVDPDASAGGEQFF; DNA: TGCAGCGTTGACCCGGACGCTTCGGCGGGTGGAGAGCAGTTCTTC
D: TRBD2; size: .; J: TRBJ2-1; V: TRBV7-6; CDR3: CASSRLAVNEQFF; DNA: TGTGCCAGCAGCCGACTAGCGGTGAATGAGCAGTTCTTC
D: TRBD1; size: .; J: TRBJ1-2; V: TRBV7-2; CDR3: CASSPDRGATGYTF; DNA: TGTGCCAGCAGCCCCGACAGGGGGGCAACTGGCTACACCTTC
D: .; size: .; J: TRBJ1-1; V: TRBV7-9; CDR3: CASSIPRGTEAFF; DNA: TGTGCCAGCAGCATACCCCGGGGCACTGAAGCTTTCTTT
D: TRBD1; size: once; J: TRBJ1-2; V: TRBV7-9; CDR3: CASSFLQGDGYTF; DNA: TGTGCCAGCAGCTTCCTCCAGGGGGATGGCTACACCTTC
D: .; size: .; J: TRBJ2-5; V: TRBV11-2; CDR3: CASSLGSGKETQYF; DNA: TGTGCCAGCAGCCTAGGGTCAGGGAAAGAGACCCAGTACTTC
D: TRBD2; size: .; J: TRBJ2-2; V: TRBV6-1; CDR3: CASREGGRTGELFF; DNA: TGTGCCAGCAGGGAGGGAGGGAGGACCGGGGAGCTGTTTTTT
D: .; size: .; J: TRBJ2-1; V: TRBV7-6; CDR3: CASSPGGNLYNEQFF; DNA: TGTGCCAGCAGCCCCGGGGGTAACCTATACAATGAGCAGTTCTTC
D: TRBD1; size: once; J: TRBJ2-7; V: TRBV30; CDR3: CACSGQGAYEQYF; DNA: TGTGCCTGTAGTGGACAGGGGGCCTACGAGCAGTACTTC
D: .; size: .; J: TRBJ1-1; V: TRBV28; CDR3: CASSTDRLNTEAFF; DNA: TGTGCCAGCAGTACCGACAGATTGAACACTGAAGCTTTCTTT
D: .; size: .; J: TRBJ2-7; V: TRBV5-1; CDR3: CASSLGGRGKTYEQYF; DNA: TGCGCCAGCAGCTTGGGGGGGCGAGGGAAGACCTACGAGCAGTACTTC
D: .; size: .; J: TRBJ1-1; V: TRBV29-1; CDR3: CSGWANLRKVNTEAFF; DNA: TGCAGCGGATGGGCAAATTTACGGAAGGTGAACACTGAAGCTTTCTTT
D: .; size: .; J: TRBJ1-2; V: TRBV7-9; CDR3: CASSLIQGVAYGYTF; DNA: TGTGCCAGCAGCTTAATTCAGGGCGTCGCCTATGGCTACACCTTC
D: .; size: .; J: TRBJ2-1; V: TRBV4-1; CDR3: CATNEAVSSYNEQFF; DNA: TGCGCCACCAATGAGGCCGTCAGCTCCTACAATGAGCAGTTCTTC
D: TRBD1; size: .; J: TRBJ1-1; V: TRBV28; CDR3: CASSPGDRATTEAFF; DNA: TGTGCCAGCAGTCCGGGGGACAGGGCCACCACTGAAGCTTTCTTT
D: .; size: .; J: TRBJ2-3; V: TRBV6-5; CDR3: CASRRSTDTQYF; DNA: TGTGCCAGCCGGAGGAGCACAGATACGCAGTATTTT
D: .; size: .; J: TRBJ2-7; V: TRBV6-1; CDR3: CASALSVSYEQYF; DNA: TGTGCCAGCGCACTCTCCGTCTCCTACGAGCAGTACTTC
D: TRBD1; size: .; J: TRBJ1-5; V: TRBV4-2; CDR3: CASSQGDRGLGGPQHF; DNA: TGTGCCAGCAGCCAGGGTGACAGGGGCCTTGGAGGGCCCCAGCATTTT
D: TRBD2; size: .; J: TRBJ2-7; V: TRBV28; CDR3: CASSLLGASGTYEQYF; DNA: TGTGCCAGCAGTTTACTCGGGGCTAGCGGCACCTACGAGCAGTACTTC
D: .; size: once; J: TRBJ2-1; V: TRBV10-1; CDR3: CASSDSARFNEQFF; DNA: TGCGCCAGCAGTGACTCGGCTAGATTCAATGAGCAGTTCTTC
D: TRBD2; size: .; J: TRBJ2-2; V: TRBV4-2; CDR3: CASSQPSGPTGELFF; DNA: TGTGCCAGCAGCCAACCTAGCGGGCCCACCGGGGAGCTGTTTTTT
D: TRBD1; size: .; J: TRBJ1-1; V: TRBV6-1; CDR3: CASLEGAPDTEAFF; DNA: TGTGCCAGCTTAGAGGGGGCGCCGGACACTGAAGCTTTCTTT
D: .; size: .; J: TRBJ2-5; V: TRBV30; CDR3: CAWSSSPGTQYF; DNA: TGTGCCTGGAGTAGCTCCCCGGGGACCCAGTACTTC
D: TRBD1; size: few; J: TRBJ1-5; V: TRBV5-6; CDR3: CASSWTGSGNQPQHF; DNA: TGTGCCAGCAGCTGGACAGGGAGCGGCAATCAGCCCCAGCATTTT
D: TRBD2; size: .; J: TRBJ2-5; V: TRBV4-3; CDR3: CASSPRLAGIEETQYF; DNA: TGCGCCAGCAGCCCGCGACTAGCGGGAATAGAAGAGACCCAGTACTTC
D: TRBD1; size: .; J: TRBJ2-5; V: TRBV7-6; CDR3: CASSLIRDRAYF; DNA: TGTGCCAGCAGCCTTATCCGGGACAGGGCGTACTTC
D: .; size: once; J: TRBJ1-1; V: TRBV6-5; CDR3: CASSFRTVALNTEAFF; DNA: TGTGCCAGCAGTTTCAGGACAGTAGCTCTGAACACTGAAGCTTTCTTT
D: TRBD1; size: .; J: TRBJ2-7; V: TRBV9; CDR3: CASSIGDRDFYEQYF; DNA: TGTGCCAGCAGCATCGGGGACAGGGATTTCTACGAGCAGTACTTC
D: TRBD1; size: .; J: TRBJ1-5; V: TRBV4-1; CDR3: CASSNTGQGGDQPQHF; DNA: TGCGCCAGCAGCAATACCGGACAGGGGGGCGATCAGCCCCAGCATTTT
D: TRBD1; size: .; J: TRBJ1-2; V: TRBV28; CDR3: CASYTQGIYGYTF; DNA: TGTGCCAGTTACACACAGGGGATCTACGGCTACACCTTC
D: .; size: few; J: TRBJ1-5; V: TRBV10-3; CDR3: CATTGDKDQPQHF; DNA: TGTGCCACCACGGGGGATAAGGATCAGCCCCAGCATTTT
D: TRBD1; size: .; J: TRBJ1-1; V: TRBV6-1; CDR3: CASSEDREMNTEAFF; DNA: TGTGCCAGCAGTGAGGACAGGGAGATGAACACTGAAGCTTTCTTT
D: .; size: few; J: TRBJ2-3; V: TRBV27; CDR3: CASRASGSTDTQYF; DNA: TGTGCCAGCAGGGCCAGCGGGAGCACAGATACGCAGTATTTT